This T cell receptor beta chain was identified in a study of shared clonotypes between healthy human individuals (dated by TCRdb to about 2020). Background on the whole study: The cohort comprised a couple of women and a few men aged 18 to 49 years. For each donor, CD4 naive and CD4 memory were each given three plates, CD8 naive was given two plates, and CD8 memory was given one plate. To estimate repertoire size and how much clonotype sharing occurs between individuals, the study deeply sequenced the blood TCR repertoires of five healthy adults. Different laboratories and diverse techniques were used to prepare libraries and sequence TCR repertoires, to increase sequencing depth and limit assay-specific biases. Between about 0.8 and 9 billion PBMCs per donor were obtained by leukapheresis.

TCR CDR3 regions were amplified from genomic DNA by multiplex PCR using the deep immunoSEQ assay. Genomic DNA extracted from each cell subset was distributed evenly over all wells of several immunoSEQ 96-well plates, and each plate served as one replicate. Each replicate PCR for sorted subsets received roughly 0.2 ug genomic DNA, equal to about 30,000 T cell genomes. The purified libraries were quantified using a Qubit 3.0 fluorometer, sized with a Bioanalyzer 2100, and then quantified again using the KAPA Library Quantification kit. Every immunoSEQ 96-well plate was sequenced on a dedicated single-read 150-cycle Illumina NextSeq 550 flow cell. In the original analysis: Because the immunoSEQ output included only junctional sequences and no quality scores, the filtering could not be the same as the filtering used for full-length reads. To assign V/J genes and CDR3, sequences were annotated using PyIR, a Python wrapper for IgBLAST v1.9, with IMGT germline references. Any read was removed if the V/J assignment was weak (E-value above 1e-6), the CDR3 was missing, or the read contained stop codons, out-of-frame junctions, or ambiguous translated residues. V3J clonotypes were defined as sequences sharing an identical inferred V gene, J gene, and CDR3 amino acid sequence. Percentage overlap between repertoires was calculated by dividing the number of shared unique clonotypes by the size of the smaller repertoire. RTK rarefaction, the Chao1 estimator, and Recon v2.1 estimates of unobserved clonotypes were used to assess repertoire richness. For all TCRbeta clonotypes obtained by the gDNA method from a few donors, generation probabilities were computed with OLGA. TCRdb took over this immuneACCESS table, retaining in-frame rearrangements with V and J assigned. Such tables are incomplete; in checked studies, under half of the missing clones stem from an unresolved V gene, and the remainder is unexplained. Clone size and V and J calls were adopted from that table, with D and trimming inferred from the DNA. This sample gives 500,000 to 550,000 clones in total; roughly 95% of them show up just once. 0.05% to 0.07% of the sample lies in the top ten.

The donors were healthy, HIV-negative adults with no recently reported acute infections or vaccinations. All donors were Caucasian adults living in Nashville, Tennessee, USA. CD4+ T cells were enriched by magnetic negative selection, after which naive cells were positively selected on CD45RA and the negative fraction was taken as the memory subset. Blood was obtained by leukapheresis, after which PBMCs were separated by Ficoll-Histopaque density gradient centrifugation and cryopreserved in liquid nitrogen vapor phase. Purity and quantity of every magnetically sorted T cell population were checked by analytical flow cytometry. From each sorted fraction, genomic DNA was isolated and quantified by UV absorbance on a Nanodrop 2000c. CDR1 is given as MNHEY and CDR2 as SVGAGI, both from the germline V gene. The germline V end is reduced by 5 bases and the J end by 10 bases; junction bases left unmatched: 15. The CDR3 measures 15 amino acids from cysteine to phenylalanine. Here the CDR3 DNA is all that survives: 45 bases in frame from base 1.

Study-level results and caveats: Naive subsets generally had larger estimated clonotype richness than memory subsets did. Sampling was restricted to blood, and TCR repertoires in tissue are likely to differ from TCR repertoires in blood. Across several donors, about 5% of naive CD4, around 3.5% of naive CD8, 2% to 2.5% of memory CD4, and approximately 0.42% of memory CD8 clonotypes were shared. Based on pairwise subsampling, the degree of clonotype sharing among donors was expected to be affected by sequencing depth. Incomplete sequencing was indicated by rarefaction of sorted-subset datasets, despite the large sequencing depth. Higher generation probabilities were observed for clonotypes shared by all four sorted-subset donors than for non-shared clonotypes. The genetic and exposure-history diversity represented was limited by the small number of donors.

As to this clone: No antigen is known for it. No base quality values were provided; no much bigger clone lies one nucleotide off.

Recombination joined TRBV6-5 with TRBJ1-1; the central 8 bases match TRBD1. Sequencing was performed on naive CD4+ T cells sorted from blood. The sample's cell subset or site label is to be understood as: CD45RA+ positively selected. This clonotype was obtained from a woman between 25 and 40 years old in good health. The DNA sequence is as follows: TGTGCCAGCAGTCCCACTAGACAGGGGACCTCGCGAGCTTTCTTT. It encodes CASSPTRQGTSRAFF.